This T cell receptor (beta chain) emerged from a study of cytomegalovirus exposure and HLA in healthy donors. The V end lost 6 bases, the J end lost 4 bases, and 10 bases lay between the germline ends. CDR1 is SEHNR, CDR2 FQNEAQ, per germline (reference sequence). CDR3 length: 13 residues. Primers: 60 Vbeta forward and 13 Jbeta reverse. Only in-frame clones appear in the TCRdb table, and some are missing; sequencing was by immunoSEQ multiplex PCR. The repertoire has more than 200,000 clones, roughly 82% of them found once; the top ten carry approximately 6%. This chain uses TRBV7-9 with TRBJ1-5, with D perhaps TRBD1 (5 bases). The sample consisted of PBMCs. The receptor comes from a man aged 35 to 55 in good health and CMV-seropositive. This CDR3 reads CASSPDRNQPQHF. CDR3 in DNA: TGTGCCAGCAGTCCAGACAGAAATCAGCCCCAGCATTTT. Combining the CDR3 with reference TRBV7-9 and TRBJ1-5 gives the whole variable domain DTGVSQNPRHKITKRGQNVTFRCDPISEHNRLYWYRQTLGQGPEFLTYFQNEAQLEKSRLLSDRFSAERPKGSFSTLEIQRTEQGDSAMYLCASSPDRNQPQHFGDGTRLSIL.